This TCR beta chain is from a study of CD8 T cells in seronegative destructive rheumatoid arthritis (TCRdb year 2020). As for the study more broadly: Biological drugs were being received by seven of the eight CND-RA patients at the time of sampling. Peripheral CD8+ TCRbeta repertoires of CCP-negative destructive rheumatoid arthritis (CND-RA) patients were compared with newly diagnosed seropositive RA, seronegative RA and healthy controls. The seropositive RA, seronegative RA and healthy control comparison cohorts were taken from a previously published TCRbeta dataset and were not newly sequenced.

The germline V gene sets CDR1 to MNHEY and CDR2 to SVGAGI. Inclusive of the bounding cysteine and phenylalanine, the CDR3 is 14 residues long. Here the CDR3 DNA is all that survives: 42 bases in frame from base 1. CND-RA patients were negative for the clinical CCP2 antibody test, and joint destruction progressed despite active therapy. Every CND-RA patient had failed conventional anti-rheumatic therapy and showed typical joint destruction in the wrists and ankles. Sampling of CND-RA patients was performed not at diagnosis but after long disease histories, which spanned decades in several cases. About 50 millilitres of EDTA-anticoagulated peripheral blood were collected from each patient. Density gradient separation with Ficoll-Paque PLUS was used to isolate peripheral blood mononuclear cells. Using AutoMACS magnetic bead positive selection, CD8+ cells were isolated from either fresh or cryopreserved PBMCs, and flow cytometry was used to check purity. Nucleospin Tissue or Tissue XS kits were used to extract genomic DNA, which was then quantified on a Qubit 2.0 fluorometer.

Following the manufacturer's instructions, genomic DNA from CD8+ cells served as the input for TCRbeta sequencing. A genomics technology centre in Finland ran the TCRbeta sequencing, which was done with the immunoSEQ assay. On the study's bioinformatics: The clonotype tables produced by the immunoSEQ preprocessing pipeline were converted into VDJtools format, and any non-productive clonotypes were filtered out. Samples with fewer than 10,000 reads were excluded, the remaining samples were subsampled to 10,000 reads, and most of the eight CND-RA samples were retained. The VDJtools CalcDiversityStats function was applied to data subsampled to 10,000 reads to calculate Shannon-Wiener, Simpson and clonality indices. To infer antigen specificity, non-singleton TCRbeta clonotypes were hard-matched against VDJdb, with no mismatches permitted. Clusters with potentially shared antigen targets were formed by grouping CDR3 sequences that differed by one amino acid (Hamming distance 1). After each group was resampled to six samples, one-sided Fisher's exact tests checked public clonotypes for group enrichment, with the whole procedure repeated ten times. TCRdb stores this immuneACCESS table with in-frame sequences only. Part of the clones is absent; in the studies checked, under half of the shortfall reflects unresolved V genes, and no reason is known for the rest. That table gives V, J and clone size, and the DNA gave D and trimming. The sample table shows roughly 13,000 clones, and roughly 87% are seen once. 27% of the sample lies in the top ten.

Concerning this clone itself: No antigen is known for it. Base qualities were left out, and no much larger clone turns up one base away.

Summary of the overall study and its limitations: Because diagnostic samples were lacking, the TCR repertoire differences may partly reflect years of poor disease control rather than having been present at onset. Compared with controls and other RA subtypes, CND-RA repertoires contained more CMV-reactive and fewer influenza A-reactive CD8+ TCRbeta sequences. A distinct set of enriched public clonotypes appeared to be carried by CND-RA patients, and this finding was interpreted by the authors as support for a separate disease subset. Across the 95,000 to 150,000 clonotypes tested, no public clonotype enrichment was retained after Benjamini-Hochberg correction. The small size of the CND-RA cohort was acknowledged as a limitation of the study. With age adjusted for, CD8+ TCRbeta repertoires in CND-RA patients appeared less diverse and more clonal than repertoires in other RA subtypes.

Sequencing was carried out using CD8+ T cells from blood. The rearrangement joined TRBV6-5 to TRBJ2-5; TRBD1 might be the D gene, on 6 matching bases. Near its end, the DNA agrees better with TRBJ2-7, so the J call may be wrong. The receptor was isolated from a woman in her thirties or forties with seronegative destructive rheumatoid arthritis. The nucleotides read TGTGCCAGCAGTTCAAGGACAGCGCGCTACGAGCAGTACTTC. The encoded protein is CASSSRTARYEQYF.